This T cell receptor beta chain appears in the sequencing data of a study of metastatic and nonmetastatic thyroid tumors. General observations from the study: Benign nodules reportedly had significantly lower TCR beta diversity than malignant thyroid tumors in blood and tumor.

V lost 6 bases and J 4 bases, leaving 15 bases between the germline ends. Germline V gives CDR1 MNHNS, CDR2 SASEGT. CDR3 size: 14 residues. Source study methods: CDR3 differences across clinicopathological groups were used to build a distant-metastasis classifier for papillary thyroid cancer. MiXCR re-clonotyped the PCR reads for TCRdb. These V and J calls are TCRdb output, not the study's own analysis. The sample includes thousands of clones, 30% to 40% of them seen just once. Note on this clone: Its target is not known.

Ahead of thyroid surgery, no patient had received treatment of any kind. This chain uses TRBV6-1 with TRBJ2-5, with a weak D call TRBD1 (6 bases). This clonotype originated in a female donor with papillary thyroid cancer or a benign thyroid nodule (not recorded which). Some clones in this sample may be carry-over from other donors' samples. The sequencing sample was made of adjacent normal tissue. CDR3 protein: CASSAERGIETQYF. For the CDR3, the DNA is TGTGCCAGCAGCGCGGAGAGGGGGATAGAGACCCAGTACTTC.